This T cell receptor (beta chain) was sequenced during a study of T-cell reconstitution after alpha-beta-depleted transplantation in children. A TCRbeta library incorporating unique molecular identifiers was prepared. TCRdb reprocessed the PCR reads via MiXCR and lists one record per CDR3 protein. Of some 150,000 distinct CDR3 sequences in the sample, about 8.8% are singletons; the top ten hold 15% to 20%. This clonotype was seen at least ten times. Its matching antigen is unknown. The CDR3 covers 16 residues. V lost 7 bases, J lost 2 bases, and 18 bases lay in between. Germline V gene sequence: CDR1 MNHNS, CDR2 SASEGT. Study results and caveats: Elevated TCRbeta diversity at day 60 was traced, in some patients, to surviving recipient T cells and thymic progenitors. Diversity and T-cell counts at one year after transplant derived mostly from new T cells. Two months or so post-transplant, alpha-beta T cells reportedly derived from several hundred expanded graft clones.

This rearrangement joins TRBV6-1 to TRBJ2-1, with D tentatively TRBD2 (5 bases). This TCR derives from a female patient aged 2-10 years who had a stem cell transplant for congenital amegakaryocytic thrombocytopenia, so the T cells may come from the graft donor. The input for sequencing was PBMCs, mostly from graft donor cells, taken 180 days after TCRalphabeta/CD19-depleted stem cell transplant. This chain's CDR3 is CASTVYGKTAYNEQFF. The CDR3 DNA follows: TGTGCCAGCACTGTCTACGGGAAGACGGCCTACAATGAGCAGTTCTTC.